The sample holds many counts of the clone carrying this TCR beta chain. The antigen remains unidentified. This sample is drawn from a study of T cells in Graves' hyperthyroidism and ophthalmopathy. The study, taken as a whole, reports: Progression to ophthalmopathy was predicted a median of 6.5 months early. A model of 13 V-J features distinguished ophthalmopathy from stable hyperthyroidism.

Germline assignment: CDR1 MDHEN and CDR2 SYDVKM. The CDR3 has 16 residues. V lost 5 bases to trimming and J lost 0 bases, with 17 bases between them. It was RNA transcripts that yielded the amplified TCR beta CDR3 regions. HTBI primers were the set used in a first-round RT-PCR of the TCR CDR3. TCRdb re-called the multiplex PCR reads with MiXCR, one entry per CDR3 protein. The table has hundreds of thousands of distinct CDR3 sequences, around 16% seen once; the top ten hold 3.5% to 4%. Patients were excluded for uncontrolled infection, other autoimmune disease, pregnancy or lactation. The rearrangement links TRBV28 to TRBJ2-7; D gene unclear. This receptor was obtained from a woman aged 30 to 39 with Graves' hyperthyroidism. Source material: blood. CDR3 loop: CASSPVLGAHSYEQYF. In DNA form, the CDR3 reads TGTGCCAGCAGTCCCGTTTTAGGTGCTCACTCCTACGAGCAGTACTTC.